The rows below give T cell receptor beta chains drawn from one sample of a study of OX40 agonist ivuxolimab in advanced cancers. Profiled with immunoSEQ multiplex PCR; TCRdb holds only in-frame clones, not every one. The repertoire holds roughly 100,000 clones, with around 85% as singletons. Sequencing was performed on CD4+ or CD8+ T cells sorted from blood, taken in a trial of the OX40 agonist ivuxolimab. Receptors originate from an adult with an advanced solid tumor such as melanoma, head and neck, liver or kidney cancer. Both conserved end residues are part of each CDR3. The D gene is left open where the match is weak. Expanded clones are given a class, and other clones once, few, many or no size at all.

d_call,j_call,cdr3_length,clone_size,v_call,cdr3_aa,cdr3_nt
-,TRBJ1-5,16,few,TRBV4-2,CASSQESHRYNQPQHF,TGTGCCAGCAGCCAAGAATCGCACAGGTACAATCAGCCCCAGCATTTT
-,TRBJ2-3,12,-,TRBV10-3,CATRDSTDTQYF,TGTGCCACCCGGGACAGCACAGATACGCAGTATTTT
-,TRBJ2-3,12,-,TRBV7-3,CASSLYGDTQYF,TGTGCCAGCAGCTTATATGGAGATACGCAGTATTTT
-,TRBJ1-4,14,once,TRBV7-2,CASSLEPAGEKLFF,TGTGCCAGCAGCTTAGAACCGGCGGGGGAAAAACTGTTTTTT
TRBD1,TRBJ2-3,14,-,TRBV6-1,CASRTGATTDTQYF,TGTGCCAGCAGAACAGGGGCTACCACAGATACGCAGTATTTT
TRBD1,TRBJ1-4,15,-,TRBV5-1,CASSLAGTGNEKLFF,TGCGCCAGCAGCTTGGCCGGGACAGGGAACGAAAAACTGTTTTTT
-,TRBJ1-2,14,once,TRBV5-4,CASSLGREGYGYTF,TGTGCCAGCAGCTTGGGCAGGGAGGGCTATGGCTACACCTTC
TRBD1,TRBJ1-1,12,-,TRBV6-5,CASRRDRYEAFF,TGTGCCAGCAGACGGGACAGATATGAAGCTTTCTTT
TRBD2,TRBJ2-1,19,-,TRBV4-1,CASSRRTGLAGGTYNEQFF,TGCGCCAGCAGCCGAAGAACCGGACTAGCGGGAGGGACCTACAATGAGCAGTTCTTC
-,TRBJ1-1,14,few,TRBV11-1,CASSLDSLYTEAFF,TGTGCCAGCAGCTTAGATAGCCTTTACACTGAAGCTTTCTTT
TRBD1,TRBJ1-2,14,-,TRBV9,CASSVTGGGDGYTF,TGTGCCAGCAGCGTGACAGGGGGTGGGGATGGCTACACCTTC
-,TRBJ2-7,16,-,TRBV18,CASSGLRGAQSYEQYF,TGTGCCAGCTCAGGCCTAAGGGGGGCACAATCCTACGAGCAGTACTTC
TRBD1,TRBJ1-5,14,few,TRBV10-3,CAISGDRAGQPQHF,TGTGCCATCAGTGGGGACAGGGCCGGACAGCCCCAGCATTTT
TRBD1,TRBJ2-3,14,-,TRBV13,CASSLNRGGDTQYF,TGTGCCAGCAGCTTGAACAGGGGTGGTGATACGCAGTATTTT
TRBD1,TRBJ2-6,17,-,TRBV7-3,CASSPGQGRSGANVLTF,TGTGCCAGCAGCCCCGGACAGGGCCGCTCTGGGGCCAACGTCCTGACTTTC
-,TRBJ1-2,12,-,TRBV28,CASSFRFYGYTF,TGTGCCAGCAGTTTCAGGTTCTATGGCTACACCTTC
-,TRBJ2-1,11,-,TRBV30,CAWSGVNEQFF,TGTGCCTGGAGTGGTGTAAACGAGCAGTTCTTC
-,TRBJ2-1,14,-,TRBV10-3,CAIRPEVAMHEQFF,TGTGCCATCAGACCGGAGGTAGCGATGCATGAGCAGTTCTTC
TRBD2,TRBJ2-7,15,-,TRBV4-2,CASSPVAGAGYEQYF,TGTGCCAGCAGCCCAGTAGCGGGGGCCGGATACGAGCAGTACTTC
-,TRBJ2-3,17,-,TRBV14,CASSQSWVGLRADTQYF,TGTGCCAGCAGCCAAAGTTGGGTAGGGCTCCGGGCAGATACGCAGTATTTT
-,TRBJ1-1,15,-,TRBV4-2,CASSLSLGQNTEAFF,TGTGCCAGCAGCCTCTCCTTGGGACAGAACACTGAAGCTTTCTTT
-,TRBJ1-5,15,-,TRBV6-5,CASRPRVQPHQPQHF,TGTGCCAGCAGGCCAAGGGTCCAGCCGCATCAGCCCCAGCATTTT
-,TRBJ1-3,15,-,TRBV2,CASSVRSFSGNTIYF,TGTGCCAGCAGTGTTCGCAGCTTCTCTGGAAACACCATATATTTT
TRBD1,TRBJ2-7,16,-,TRBV25-1,CASSEGLGTGGYEQYF,TGTGCCAGCAGTGAAGGGCTGGGGACAGGAGGCTACGAGCAGTACTTC
-,TRBJ2-7,15,-,TRBV15,CATSASGDRPYEQYF,TGTGCCACCAGCGCCAGCGGGGACAGGCCCTACGAGCAGTACTTC
-,TRBJ2-1,15,-,TRBV27,CASNPEGITYNEQFF,TGTGCCAGCAACCCCGAGGGGATAACATACAATGAGCAGTTCTTC
TRBD1,TRBJ1-2,14,few,TRBV5-1,CASSSSGGNYGYTF,TGCGCCAGCAGCTCATCAGGGGGGAACTATGGCTACACCTTC
-,TRBJ1-1,15,once,TRBV7-9,CASSYTQGMNTEAFF,TGTGCCAGCAGCTATACACAGGGCATGAACACTGAAGCTTTCTTT
-,TRBJ1-5,14,-,TRBV7-8,CASSFGGGDQPQHF,TGTGCCAGCAGCTTTGGGGGAGGCGATCAGCCCCAGCATTTT
TRBD1,TRBJ1-2,14,once,TRBV7-9,CASIPPDRGGGYTF,TGTGCCAGCATCCCCCCGGACAGGGGAGGCGGCTACACCTTC
TRBD2,TRBJ2-3,16,-,TRBV7-3,CASSPGLAGPTDTQYF,TGTGCCAGCAGCCCGGGACTAGCGGGGCCCACAGATACGCAGTATTTT
TRBD1,TRBJ2-1,16,-,TRBV15,CATSRNRDRASNEQFF,TGTGCCACCAGCAGAAACCGGGACAGGGCGTCGAATGAGCAGTTCTTC
-,TRBJ2-7,12,-,TRBV18,CASSPESYEQYF,TGTGCCAGCTCACCCGAATCGTACGAGCAGTACTTC
-,TRBJ2-2,14,-,TRBV7-2,CASSRVLNTGELFF,TGTGCCAGCAGCCGGGTCCTGAACACCGGGGAGCTGTTTTTT
-,TRBJ1-2,13,-,TRBV4-2,CASSPRASLGYTF,TGTGCCAGCAGCCCCCGTGCGTCATTAGGCTACACCTTC